This T cell receptor beta chain stems from a study of cytomegalovirus exposure and HLA in healthy donors. General study results and limits: The HLA-A and HLA-B alleles of most subjects were reportedly predicted accurately from TCR beta sequences. Later analysis identified several of the most significant clusters that appeared linked to common viral pathogens.

Primers for the PCR totalled 60 Vbeta and 13 Jbeta. Data came from immunoSEQ multiplex PCR; TCRdb stores just in-frame clones and leaves some out. The sample totals around 210,000 clones; its top ten clones hold about 0.9%. Comment on this clone: What it binds is unknown.

The sample consisted of PBMCs. This clonotype was obtained from a woman aged 30 to 39 in good health and CMV-seropositive.

CDR3 nucleotides: TGTGCCAGCAGCCCCCAGGGTTTGAGCACAGATACGCAGTATTTT. Protein sequence: CASSPQGLSTDTQYF. The V gene is TRBV6-5, the J gene TRBJ2-3; tentatively, D is TRBD1 (5 bases). The V end lost 6 bases, the J end lost 0 bases, and 13 bases lay between the germline ends. The germline V gene encodes CDR1 MNHEY and CDR2 SVGAGI. The CDR3 is 15 residues long.